This T cell receptor beta chain originates from a study of control samples from healthy donors and cancer patients. Profiled with immunoSEQ multiplex PCR; TCRdb holds only in-frame clones, not every one. The table lists 200,000 to 250,000 clones, around 94% of them singletons. CDR3 length: 15 amino acids. Germline loops: CDR1 LNHDA, CDR2 SQIVND (reference sequence). The V and J ends lost 3 bases and 1 base, in that order; junction bases with no gene match: 3. Sequencing was done on a sample of blood. V gene TRBV19 combines with J gene TRBJ1-5; TRBD1 agrees at 7 bases. The source is a man aged 50 to 59 in good health. The CDR3 region has the DNA TGTGCCAGTAGTATGGAACAGGGGAGCAATCAGCCCCAGCATTTT. Residues: CASSMEQGSNQPQHF.